This T cell receptor beta chain was retrieved from a study of T cells in Graves' hyperthyroidism and ophthalmopathy (dated by TCRdb to between 2018 and 2021). Regarding the complete study: To identify distinguishing TCR V-J signatures, a discovery cohort of 95 to 100 patients was used, comprising some 45 with Graves' ophthalmopathy and 57 with stable Graves' hyperthyroidism. Prospective prediction of ophthalmopathy was tested in an independent validation cohort of 18 to 20 hyperthyroidism patients and around 16 patients who later progressed to ophthalmopathy. For training and testing, the roughly 93 patients in the discovery cohort were randomly divided in a 7:3 ratio. In several Graves' hyperthyroidism patients, the study also compared T-cell repertoires from thyroid tissue with T-cell repertoires from blood. After sampling, hyperthyroidism patients received methimazole starting at 30 mg daily, and ophthalmopathy patients received high-dose intravenous methylprednisolone. TCR Vbeta CDR3 sequencing of 120 to 150 peripheral blood samples (over 40 ophthalmopathy, 70 to 85 hyperthyroidism and approximately 17 progressor patients) is reported in the paper. Study-level results and caveats: In validation, progression to ophthalmopathy was predicted by the model with 70.59% sensitivity and nearly 75% specificity, a median of 6.5 months before onset. Blood samples also contained most of the expanded thyroid clonotypes (frequency above 0.001), which suggests that blood repertoires may reflect thyroid immune responses. A model built on a 13 V-J signature distinguished ophthalmopathy from stable hyperthyroidism, reaching over 85% sensitivity and under 84% specificity in cross-validation and 80%/75% in testing. Sample size was not statistically predetermined, and investigators were not blinded to group allocation.

A patient counted as having stable Graves' hyperthyroidism if no progression to ophthalmopathy occurred over 18 months of follow-up. The hyperthyroidism patients were between 18 and 65 years old and newly diagnosed, with a disease duration of less than 2 months. Patients with uncontrolled infections, other autoimmune diseases, pregnancy or lactation were excluded. Diagnoses were based on clinical symptoms, serum thyroxine and TRAb, thyroid ultrasound and orbital computed tomography. Total RNA was extracted using Trizol reagent, and RNA quality was assessed on an Agilent 2100 Bioanalyzer. This clonotype was seen ten or more times. What this receptor recognizes is not known. Qualities for individual bases were not recorded, and no much larger clone is one base off. The TCR beta CDR3 regions were amplified from RNA transcripts. A first-round RT-PCR of the TCR CDR3 used the HTBI primer set with the Qiagen OneStep RT-PCR kit. Libraries were constructed in a second round of multiplex PCR, after which size selection and purification were carried out. Paired-end sequencing of the libraries was performed with 100 bp reads on an Illumina HiSeq2000. The authors processed their data as follows. SOAPnuke was used to process the raw data, with reads discarded if the reads contained adapters or uncalled bases, had a mean Phred below 15, or lacked an exact constant-primer or identifier match. High-quality paired reads were merged using COPE v1.2.5, and each unique nucleotide sequence was defined as a clonotype. MiTCR v1.1 was used to align clonotypes to the IMGT TRBV, TRBD and TRBJ reference segments. Only V-J combinations with frequency above 0.0001, covering about 99% of repertoires, were analysed. The TCS score was defined as the ratio of F50 (clonal expansion) to E x V (chaos), calculated using BLOSUM62-based TCRdist between CDR3 peptides within each V-J. Welch's t-statistics and random forest reduced fewer than 550 V-J features to roughly 13, which were used in a naive Bayes classifier (R e1071). Thyroid-blood repertoire similarity was quantified with the Morisita-Horn index. TCRdb trimmed the raw reads at Q25, called clones with MiXCR and kept productive beta chains. Entries are consolidated by CDR3 protein sequence, retaining the most common genes and DNA. TCRdb's processing, not the authors', yielded these V and J calls. The sample contains 530,000 or so distinct CDR3 sequences, approximately 44% of them found a single time. The top ten clones comprise about 7.8% of the sample.

This clonotype originated in a woman between 18 and 30 years old with Graves' hyperthyroidism. The material sequenced was peripheral blood or thyroid tissue (not recorded which).

The nucleotide sequence is given as TGTGCCGGGAGTACCGGTACTGAAGCTTTCTTT. Its amino acids are CAGSTGTEAFF. The chain uses TRBV6-6 and TRBJ1-1, with the D gene not confidently named. The V and J ends are trimmed by 11 bases and 5 bases, leaving 12 bases between them. The CDR3 starts with the cysteine, ends with the phenylalanine, and has 11 residues. The CDR3 DNA has 33 bases and is translated from base 1. The germline V gene encodes CDR1 MNHNY and CDR2 SVGAGI (reference sequence).